This record looks at one TCR beta chain sequence and its context. Its specificity is not known. Sequencing was performed with immunoSEQ multiplex PCR; in TCRdb, only in-frame clones are kept and a portion is missing. The repertoire consists of roughly 81,000 clones, with about 88% occurring once and the leading ten covering about 0.45%. Per the germline V gene, CDR1 is SGHRS and CDR2 is YFSETQ. The CDR3 sequence is 15 residues long. The trim removed 4 bases at V and 7 bases at J, leaving 11 bases unmatched. The source of the sample is a study of OX40 agonist ivuxolimab in advanced cancers. Study-wide results and limits: Within 6 weeks, CD4+ and CD8+ blood T cells expanded clonally at 0.1 to 3.0 mg/kg. Low clonal expansion, among the lowest seen, marked partial responders at 0.1-3.0 mg/kg.

The chain has TRBV5-1 and TRBJ1-2; TRBD1 aligns across 9 bases. The clonotype was recovered from an adult with an advanced solid tumor such as melanoma, head and neck, liver or kidney cancer. The material was CD4+ or CD8+ T cells sorted from blood, obtained in a trial of the OX40 agonist ivuxolimab. The CDR3 nucleotides are TGCGCCAGCAGCCGCATGGGGGACAGGGTCGGTGGCTACACCTTC. The encoded protein is CASSRMGDRVGGYTF.